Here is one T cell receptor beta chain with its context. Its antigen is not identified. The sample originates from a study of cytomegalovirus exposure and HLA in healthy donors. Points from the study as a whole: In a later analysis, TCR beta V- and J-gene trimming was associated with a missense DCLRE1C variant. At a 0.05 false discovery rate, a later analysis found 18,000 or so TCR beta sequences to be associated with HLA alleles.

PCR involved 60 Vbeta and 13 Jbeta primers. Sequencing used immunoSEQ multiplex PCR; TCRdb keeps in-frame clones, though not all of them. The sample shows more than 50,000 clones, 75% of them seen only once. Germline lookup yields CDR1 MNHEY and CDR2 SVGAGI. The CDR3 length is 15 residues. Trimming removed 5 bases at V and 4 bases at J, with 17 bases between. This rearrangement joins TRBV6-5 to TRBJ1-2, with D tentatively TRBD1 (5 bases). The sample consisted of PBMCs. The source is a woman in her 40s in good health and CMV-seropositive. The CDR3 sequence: CASSGSTTGPYGYTF. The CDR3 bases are TGTGCCAGCAGTGGGTCAACTACAGGACCCTATGGCTACACCTTC.